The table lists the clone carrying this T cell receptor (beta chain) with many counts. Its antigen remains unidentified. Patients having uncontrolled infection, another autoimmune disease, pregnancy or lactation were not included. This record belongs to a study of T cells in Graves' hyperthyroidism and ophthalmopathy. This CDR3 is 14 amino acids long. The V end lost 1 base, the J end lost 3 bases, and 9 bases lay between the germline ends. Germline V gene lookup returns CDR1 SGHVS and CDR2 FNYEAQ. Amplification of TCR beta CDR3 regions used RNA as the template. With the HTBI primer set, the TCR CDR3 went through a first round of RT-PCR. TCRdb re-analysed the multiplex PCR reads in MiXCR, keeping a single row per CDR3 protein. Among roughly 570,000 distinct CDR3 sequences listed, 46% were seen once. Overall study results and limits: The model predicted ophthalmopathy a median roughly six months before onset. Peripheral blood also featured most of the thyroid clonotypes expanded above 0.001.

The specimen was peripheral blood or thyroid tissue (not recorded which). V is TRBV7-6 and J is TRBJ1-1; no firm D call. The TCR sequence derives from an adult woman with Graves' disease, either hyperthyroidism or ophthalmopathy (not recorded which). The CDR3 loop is CASSLGGRDTEAFF. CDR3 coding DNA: TGTGCCAGCAGCTTAGGGGGTAGAGACACTGAAGCTTTCTTT.